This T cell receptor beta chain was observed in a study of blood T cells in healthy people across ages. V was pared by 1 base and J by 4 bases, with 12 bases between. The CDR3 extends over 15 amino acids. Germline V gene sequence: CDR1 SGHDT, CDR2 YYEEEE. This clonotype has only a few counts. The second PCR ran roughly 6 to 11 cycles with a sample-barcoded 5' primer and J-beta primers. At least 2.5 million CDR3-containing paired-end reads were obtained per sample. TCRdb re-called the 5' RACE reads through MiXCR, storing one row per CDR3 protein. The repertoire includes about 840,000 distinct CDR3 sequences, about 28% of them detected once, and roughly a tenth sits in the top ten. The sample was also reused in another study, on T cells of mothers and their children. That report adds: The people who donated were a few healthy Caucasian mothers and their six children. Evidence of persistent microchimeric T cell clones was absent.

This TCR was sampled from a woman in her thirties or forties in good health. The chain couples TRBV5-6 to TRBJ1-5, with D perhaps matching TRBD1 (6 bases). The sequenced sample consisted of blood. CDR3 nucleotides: TGTGCCAGCAGCTTGACGGCAGGGACAAATCAGCCCCAGCATTTT. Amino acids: CASSLTAGTNQPQHF.